The 22 T cell receptor beta chains given below trace back to one sample, sequenced in a study of T cell repertoires in aging, cancer and after chemotherapy. Peripheral blood genomic DNA, not sorted cells or RNA, was the template. Rearranged V-D-J TRB sequences were amplified with a mixed TRB-A/B primer pool. TCRdb independently ran MiXCR on the multiplex PCR reads; one entry per CDR3 protein. The table has roughly 12,000 distinct CDR3 sequences, 20% to 30% seen once. The sample taken for sequencing was blood. These receptors were obtained from a human donor in good health.

The chain joins TRBV15 to TRBJ2-7; possible D gene TRBD2, 6 bases. V lost 2 bases and J 7 bases, leaving 21 bases between the germline ends. This CDR3 comprises 16 residues. In germline, CDR1 is LNHNV, CDR2 YYDKDF (reference sequence). The CDR3 nucleotides read TGTGCCACCAGCAGATTTGGCGGGACGACCTACAATGAGCAGTACTTC. Its translation is CATSRFGGTTYNEQYF.

By frequency in the sample, this clonotype is medium-sized (0.01 to 0.1%). This chain links TRBV7-2 with TRBJ2-1; TRBD2 matches 8 bases. The V gene end was trimmed by 1 base and the J gene end by 2 bases; junction bases not matched to a gene: 4. The CDR3 totals 16 residues. Germline CDR1 and CDR2: SGHTA and FQGNSA. The CDR3 coding sequence is TGTGCCAGCAGCTTAGATCGGGGGGGGGCCTACAATGAGCAGTTCTTC. Protein sequence: CASSLDRGGAYNEQFF.

Only a few counts were recorded for this clonotype. This rearrangement joins TRBV20-1 to TRBJ1-6; a possible D gene is TRBD1 (5 bases). Trimming left V 6 bases short and J 5 bases short, with 17 bases between. The CDR3 has 15 residues. Germline loops: CDR1 DFQATT, CDR2 SNEGSKA (reference sequence). CDR3 in DNA: TGCAGTGCCCCAGCCTCGTTGGGGGATAATTCACCCCTCCACTTT. As protein: CSAPASLGDNSPLHF.

There are a few counts of this clonotype. J is TRBJ2-3 and V is TRBV24-1; 8 bases line up with TRBD2. The length of the CDR3 is 17 residues. Trimming removed 7 bases from V and 2 bases from J; junction bases left unmatched: 13. Germline CDR1 reads KGHDR; CDR2 reads SFDVKD. CDR3: CATSAGGEGSHTDTQYF. CDR3 nucleotide sequence: TGTGCCACCAGCGCCGGGGGGGAGGGGTCACACACAGATACGCAGTATTTT.

This clonotype is deemed medium-sized. The V and J genes are TRBV6-5 and TRBJ1-2; possibly TRBD1 for D (6 bases). CDR3 size: 18 residues. The germline CDR1 and CDR2 sequences are MNHEY and SVGAGI. V was pared by 0 bases and J by 2 bases, with 19 bases between. The CDR3 DNA follows: TGTGCCAGCAGTTACTCCCGGGACACCCTACTCCTCAACTATGGCTACACCTTC. This codes for CASSYSRDTLLLNYGYTF.

This chain joins TRBV30 and TRBJ1-5, with a tentative D call TRBD1 (6 bases). Trimming removed 6 bases at V and 4 bases at J, with 13 bases between. The germline V gene encodes CDR1 GTSNPN and CDR2 SVGIG (reference sequence). CDR3 length: 13 residues. CDR3 bases: TGTGCCTGCAGTAGCAGGGGTAATCAGCCCCAGCATTTT. Encoded protein: CACSSRGNQPQHF. Drawing the rest from reference TRBV30 and TRBJ1-5, the complete variable domain is SQTIHQWPATLVQPVGSPLSLECTVEGTSNPNLYWYRQAAGRGLQLLFYSVGIGQISSEVPQNLSASRPQDRQFILSSKKLLLSDSGFYLCACSSRGNQPQHFGDGTRLSIL.

The V and J genes are TRBV18 and TRBJ2-1; TRBD2 matches 12 bases. The V gene end was trimmed by 2 bases and the J gene end by 11 bases; junction bases not matched to a gene: 7. There are 15 residues in the CDR3. Germline V gene lookup returns CDR1 KGHSH and CDR2 LQKENI. The DNA of the CDR3 is TGTGCCAGCTCACCATTGACTAGCGGGGGAGATAAGCAGTTCTTC. The encoded protein is CASSPLTSGGDKQFF.

V is TRBV7-2 and J is TRBJ1-2; perhaps TRBD1 as D (5 bases). V was pared by 6 bases and J by 0 bases, with 17 bases between. The CDR3 totals 16 residues. In germline, CDR1 is SGHTA, CDR2 FQGNSA. The CDR3 DNA sequence: TGTGCCAGCAGAGGGACCCGGGACGGAGCTAACTATGGCTACACCTTC. It codes for CASRGTRDGANYGYTF.

This clonotype was seen only a few times. The chain joins TRBV7-9 to TRBJ2-1; D not resolved. The V gene lost 5 bases and the J gene lost 4 bases, with 15 bases spanning the gap. Per germline, CDR1 SEHNR and CDR2 FQNEAQ (reference sequence). The CDR3 is 15 amino acids. For the CDR3, the DNA is TGTGCCAGCAGCCCCGGTCTTCTTCGGTACAATGAGCAGTTCTTC. Its translation is CASSPGLLRYNEQFF.

This clonotype showed up just a few times. This sequence joins TRBV6-5 and TRBJ1-2, with 8 bases that match TRBD1. Losses at the gene ends were 4 bases for V and 2 bases for J; bases not matched to a gene: 9. The CDR3 is 16 residues long. Germline V lookup: CDR1 MNHEY, CDR2 SVGAGI. The DNA of the CDR3 is TGTGCCAGCAGTTCCACCTGGACAGGGTCCAACTATGGCTACACCTTC. Amino acids: CASSSTWTGSNYGYTF.

This clonotype was counted a few times. The chain joins TRBV12-3 or TRBV12-4 to TRBJ2-5; D gene ambiguous. This CDR3 contains 11 residues. The V and J ends lost 5 bases and 2 bases respectively, with 3 bases between them. The CDR3: CASSLQETQYF. DNA for the CDR3: TGTGCCAGCAGTCTGCAAGAGACCCAGTACTTC.

Within the sample, this clonotype is medium-sized. The rearrangement links TRBV6-1 to TRBJ1-6; unclear D gene. The CDR3 consists of 14 residues. Looked up from germline, CDR1 is MNHNS and CDR2 is SASEGT. The V gene lost 1 base and the J gene lost 9 bases, with 10 bases spanning the gap. The CDR3, as DNA: TGTGCCAGCAGTGAAGGGACGGGGAGTTCACCCCTCCACTTT. It specifies CASSEGTGSSPLHF.

By sample fraction, this clonotype is medium-sized. The chain carries TRBV6-5 and TRBJ1-6, with unresolved D. This CDR3 is built from 12 residues. V lost 8 bases and J 8 bases, leaving 10 bases between the germline ends. From germline, CDR1 is MNHEY and CDR2 SVGAGI. CDR3 DNA sequence: TGTGCCAGCGGAGATTCGGATTCACCCCTCCACTTT. It codes for CASGDSDSPLHF.

V is TRBV6-1 and J is TRBJ2-3, with D perhaps TRBD1 or TRBD2 (6 bases each). CDR1 MNHNS and CDR2 SASEGT come from the germline V gene. The CDR3 totals 13 residues. Trimming shortened V by 6 bases and J by 6 bases, and 13 bases separated the two germline ends. CDR3 sequence reads: CASRGGGADTQYF. As DNA, the CDR3 is TGTGCCAGCAGGGGGGGCGGGGCGGATACGCAGTATTTT.

This clonotype has only a few counts. The CDR3 DNA reads as TGTGCCAGCAGTGGTAGCGGGGGAGAATACGAGCAGTACTTC. Protein sequence: CASSGSGGEYEQYF. V is TRBV6-2 or TRBV6-3 and J is TRBJ2-7, with 9 positions matching TRBD2. Trimming took 5 bases from V and 4 from J; bases not matched to a gene: 6. The CDR3 consists of 14 residues. CDR1 and CDR2 from the germline V gene are MNHEY and SVGEGT.

The chain recombines TRBV12-3 or TRBV12-4 with TRBJ2-1; 9 bases map to TRBD1. This CDR3 region has 13 residues. V lost 6 bases to trimming and J lost 8 bases; unmatched junction nucleotides: 5. CDR3 in amino acids: CASSSGQGHEQFF. CDR3 DNA: TGTGCCAGCAGCTCGGGACAGGGTCATGAGCAGTTCTTC.

As regards this clonotype: This could be a read error, since a much larger clone is one nucleotide away. The genes are TRBV19 and TRBJ1-2; D not resolved. The CDR3 has 12 amino acids. The V gene lost 3 bases and the J gene lost 11 bases, with 13 bases spanning the gap. The germline V gene encodes CDR1 LNHDA and CDR2 SQIVND (reference sequence). CDR3 amino acids: CASSIGLEGYTF. The CDR3 region has the DNA TGTGCCAGTAGTATTGGCCTCGAAGGTTACACCTTC. The full variable domain, in which reference TRBV19 and TRBJ1-2 provide the parts outside the CDR3, is DGGITQSPKYLFRKEGQNVTLSCEQNLNHDAMYWYRQDPGQGLRLIYYSQIVNDFQKGDIAEGYSVSREKKESFPLTVTSAQKNPTAFYLCASSIGLEGYTFGSGTRLTVV.

The chain uses TRBV6-5 and TRBJ2-7, with 7 nucleotides matching TRBD2. V dropped 6 bases and J dropped 3; count of bases not matched to a gene: 14. The CDR3 is made up of 16 amino acids. The germline V gene encodes CDR1 MNHEY and CDR2 SVGAGI. The CDR3 is CASRHHQTSRDYEQYF. The CDR3 DNA sequence: TGTGCCAGCAGGCACCACCAGACTAGCCGAGACTACGAGCAGTACTTC.

In this sample, this clonotype turned up a few times. The chain has TRBV5-4 and TRBJ1-6; the D gene is possibly TRBD1 (5 bases). Germline V gene data show CDR1 as SGHNT and CDR2 as YYREEE (reference sequence). CDR3 length: 15 amino acids. Trimming shortened V by 3 bases and J by 0 bases, and 7 bases separated the two germline ends. The CDR3 spells CASSSGGSYNSPLHF. The CDR3 nucleotides are TGTGCCAGCAGCTCCGGGGGCTCCTATAATTCACCCCTCCACTTT.

This clonotype was counted a few times. The V and J genes are TRBV7-2 and TRBJ1-3, with TRBD1 matching 7 bases. The CDR3 totals 16 residues. Germline V gives CDR1 SGHTA, CDR2 FQGNSA. Trimming at V came to 6 bases and at J to 1 base, leaving 9 bases not matched to a gene. This CDR3 reads CASSPGTAESGNTIYF. The CDR3 DNA reads TGTGCCAGCAGTCCCGGGACAGCCGAGTCTGGAAACACCATATATTTT.

In its sample, this clonotype ranks as medium-sized. J is TRBJ1-2 and V is TRBV6-1; the D gene is possibly TRBD1 (5 bases). Germline V lookup: CDR1 MNHNS, CDR2 SASEGT. Trimming shortened V by 7 bases and J by 8 bases, and 20 bases separated the two germline ends. The CDR3 is 14 amino acids. CDR3 protein: CASTEGGHLRGYTF. The CDR3 bases are TGTGCCAGCACCGAAGGAGGACACTTACGGGGCTACACCTTC.

This clonotype was counted a few times. This chain uses TRBV12-3 or TRBV12-4 with TRBJ2-5, with D perhaps TRBD2 (6 bases). The CDR3 runs to 12 residues. The CDR3 bases are TGTGCTAGTGGTTTGGGACTAGAGACCCAGTACTTC. Translating it yields CASGLGLETQYF.